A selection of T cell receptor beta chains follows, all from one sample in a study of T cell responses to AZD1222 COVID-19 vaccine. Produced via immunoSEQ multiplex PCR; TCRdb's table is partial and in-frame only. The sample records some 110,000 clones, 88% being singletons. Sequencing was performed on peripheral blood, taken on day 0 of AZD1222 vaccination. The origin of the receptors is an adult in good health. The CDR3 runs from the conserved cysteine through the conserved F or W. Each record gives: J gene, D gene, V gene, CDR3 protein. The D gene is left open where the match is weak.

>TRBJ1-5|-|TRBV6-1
CASSESRGPYSNQPQHF
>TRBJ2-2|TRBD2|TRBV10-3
CAISEGTSGRTGELFF
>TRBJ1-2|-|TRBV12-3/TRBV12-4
CASSGQGWGYTF
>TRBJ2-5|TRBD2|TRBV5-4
CASTQRAGGQETQYF
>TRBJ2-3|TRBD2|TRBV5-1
CASSPTSGTADTQYF
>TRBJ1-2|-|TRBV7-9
CASSHGQNYGYTF
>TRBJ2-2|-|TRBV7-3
CASSLSGGVNTGELFF
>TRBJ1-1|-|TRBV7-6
CASSNSGGRMNTEAFF
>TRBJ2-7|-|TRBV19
CASSTGGLNKGQYF
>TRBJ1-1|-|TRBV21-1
CASSISPTGANTEAFF
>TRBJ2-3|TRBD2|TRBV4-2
CASSPSVAGGTDTQYF
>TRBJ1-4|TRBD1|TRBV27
CASRFAGQTNEKLFF
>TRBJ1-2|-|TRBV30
CACNEGNYGYTF
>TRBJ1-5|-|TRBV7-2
CASSLGGASKQSAQHF
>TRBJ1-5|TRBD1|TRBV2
CASTGGQGAIFGNQPQHF
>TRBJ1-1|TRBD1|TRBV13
CASSLVAGGQRAFF
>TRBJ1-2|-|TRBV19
CASSIVGTGYTF
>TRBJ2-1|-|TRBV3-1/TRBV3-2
CASSQESSGRRGRYNEQFF
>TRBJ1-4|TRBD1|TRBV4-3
CASSQDPWAGGMEEKLFF
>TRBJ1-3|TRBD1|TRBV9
CASSVYGTGTYSGNTIYF
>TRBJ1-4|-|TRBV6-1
CASSEWSGRSNEKLFF
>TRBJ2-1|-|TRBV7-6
CASSLSGPSYNEQFF
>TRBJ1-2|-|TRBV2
CASSESRDSSYGYTF
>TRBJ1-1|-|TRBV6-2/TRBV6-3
CASSLRDVGNTEAFF
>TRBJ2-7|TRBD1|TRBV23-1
CASSQSTGGNEQYF
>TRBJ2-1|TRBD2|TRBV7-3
CASSPSNVAGGRNEQFF
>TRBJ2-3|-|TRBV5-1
CASSLVSGADSTDTQYF
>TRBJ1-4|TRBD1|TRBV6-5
CASSYSYRGDEKLFF
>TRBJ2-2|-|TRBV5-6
CASSFDTGELFF
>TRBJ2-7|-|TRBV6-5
CASSPSSRDGDEQYF
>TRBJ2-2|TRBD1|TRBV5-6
CASSLPDRVAGELFF
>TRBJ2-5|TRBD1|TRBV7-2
CASSLFGTGGLETQYF
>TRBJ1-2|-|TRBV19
CASSIGWQLSRHGYTF
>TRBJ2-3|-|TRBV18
CASSPRSASTDTQYF
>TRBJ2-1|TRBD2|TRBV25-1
CASTQPGGGYNEQFF